Included here is one TCR beta chain sequence, with context. Libraries were prepared by immunoSEQ multiplex PCR; TCRdb keeps only in-frame clonotypes and omits some of them. The table lists some 700,000 clones, around 87% of them singletons. The sample belongs to a study of shared T cell receptors in the human thymus. The germline V and J ends were trimmed by 0 bases and 8 bases, with 13 bases remaining between them. CDR1 and CDR2 from the germline V gene are MGHRA and YSYEKL. The length of the CDR3 is 14 residues. This sample was also put to use in a study of human thymus T cells. That work states: The people who donated were healthy Finnish babies having corrective surgery for congenital heart defects. Thymic TCR repertoires of unrelated people reportedly overlapped highly.

The sample consisted of thymocytes. The chain joins TRBV4-1 to TRBJ1-2; tentative D call: TRBD1 (6 bases). The source is a boy younger than two with a congenital heart defect. CDR3 in DNA: TGCGCCAGCAGCCAAGAGGGACAAATCGGAGGCTACACCTTC. Amino acids: CASSQEGQIGGYTF.